These 3 T cell receptor beta chains were sequenced from one sample in a study of T cell responses to AZD1222 COVID-19 vaccine. Sequencing used immunoSEQ multiplex PCR; TCRdb keeps in-frame clones, though not all of them. The sample carries approximately 200,000 clones, around 87% recorded once. The starting material was peripheral blood, obtained on day 0 of MenACWY control vaccination. Receptors were obtained from an adult in good health.

CDR3 coding DNA: TGTGCCAGCAGCTTTCAGGGCCCGACTAATGAAAAACTGTTTTTT. Translated, it gives CASSFQGPTNEKLFF. The V call is TRBV7-9, the J call TRBJ1-4; perhaps TRBD1 as D (5 bases). The CDR3 contains 15 residues. Germline loops: CDR1 SEHNR, CDR2 FQNEAQ (reference sequence). The ends were cut back, 3 bases at V and 2 bases at J, with 10 bases in the middle.

This clone turned up a few times. The rearrangement links TRBV4-2 to TRBJ1-2, with TRBD1 matching 8 bases. Trimming removed 3 bases from V and 4 bases from J; junction bases left unmatched: 4. The germline CDR1 and CDR2 sequences are LGHNA and YNFKEQ. The CDR3 loop spans 14 amino acids. CDR3 loop: CASSQDRALYGYTF. The DNA for the CDR3 is TGTGCCAGCAGCCAGGACAGGGCCCTCTATGGCTACACCTTC.

This clone showed up just once. This rearrangement joins TRBV2 to TRBJ1-5; the match to TRBD1 covers 10 bases. The CDR3 length is 15 residues. Germline V CDR1 and CDR2: SNHLY, FYNNEI. V shed 4 bases, J shed 6 bases, and the junction held 6 bases outside the gene matches. The CDR3 nucleotides are TGTGCCAGCAGTGGGGGACAGGGGAAAGGTCAGCCCCAGCATTTT. Its protein product is CASSGGQGKGQPQHF.